This T cell receptor (beta chain) stems from a study of cytomegalovirus exposure and HLA in healthy donors. In the study overall: Unique TCRs numbering approximately 80 million, obtained from HLA-typed donors, made up an early data release.

V was shortened by 8 bases and J by 4 bases, with 25 bases between the two germline ends. The CDR3 length is 17 residues. Germline-derived CDR1 and CDR2 are SGHNT and YENEEA. 60 Vbeta and 13 Jbeta primers were used in PCR. Profiled with immunoSEQ multiplex PCR; TCRdb holds only in-frame clones, not every one. The sample lists approximately 79,000 clones, more than 60% occurring once. The V call is TRBV11-3, the J call TRBJ2-3, with D possibly TRBD2 on 7 matching bases. Sequencing input: PBMCs. This receptor was identified in a male donor in good health and CMV-seropositive. In DNA form, the CDR3 reads TGTGCCAGCTCCCTCGGGGGGCTAGCGGACGTCGCAGATACGCAGTATTTT. It encodes CASSLGGLADVADTQYF.